This TCR beta chain derives from a study of blood T cell repertoires in COVID-19. At the level of the study: COVID-19 samples collected from the United States, Italy and Spain covered acute and convalescent phases. Sources were T cells, B-cell-depleted T cells, or PBMCs; the material itself was cDNA or gDNA.

The germline V gene has CDR1 MNHNS and CDR2 SASEGT. The CDR3 extends over 14 amino acids. In the authors' methods: Amplification of reference gene primers provided the estimated nucleated cell counts. Sequencing used immunoSEQ multiplex PCR; TCRdb keeps in-frame clones, though not all of them. The DNA was the basis for D and trimming; V, J and clone size are from that table. This table has 100,000 or so clones, 80% to 85% appearing once. As to this clone: A junction end diverges from the germline sequence, so it may reflect a read error.

What was sequenced was peripheral blood. V usage is TRBV6-1 and J usage is TRBJ2-7, with TRBD2 as a possible D gene (7 bases). This sequence was found in a man older than 75 with acute or convalescent COVID-19. The CDR3 DNA follows: TGTGCCAGCAGGGAAGGCGGGGGCCCGTCCGAGCAGTACTTC. Encoded protein: CASREGGGPSEQYF.